Shown below are 5 T cell receptor beta chains from a single sample sequenced in a study of T cell responses to AZD1222 COVID-19 vaccine. Libraries were prepared by immunoSEQ multiplex PCR; TCRdb keeps only in-frame clonotypes and omits some of them. This sample has 35,000 to 50,000 clones; around 80% occur once, and the top ten carry approximately 21%. Sequenced material: peripheral blood, taken 28 days after the second dose of the MenACWY control vaccine. The origin of the receptors is an adult who received the MenACWY meningococcal vaccine as a control.

The rearrangement links TRBV29-1 to TRBJ2-2; perhaps TRBD2 as D (5 bases). The germline CDR1 and CDR2 sequences are SQVTM and ANQGSEA. V was cut by 7 bases and J by 2 bases, with 11 bases left in between. This CDR3 is 13 amino acids long. CDR3 residues: CSASTGNTGELFF. CDR3 bases: TGCAGCGCAAGTACGGGAAACACCGGGGAGCTGTTTTTT.

The chain carries TRBV5-6 and TRBJ1-1; D is unresolved. Trimming left V 7 bases short and J 1 base short, with 8 bases between. Germline lookup yields CDR1 SGHDT and CDR2 YYEEEE. CDR3 length: 12 residues. Here the CDR3 DNA reads TGTGCCAGCGGCAGGAGGAACACTGAAGCTTTCTTT. It yields the protein CASGRRNTEAFF. The full variable domain, in which reference TRBV5-6 and TRBJ1-1 provide the parts outside the CDR3, is DAGVTQSPTHLIKTRGQQVTLRCSPKSGHDTVSWYQQALGQGPQFIFQYYEEEERQRGNFPDRFSGHQFPNYSSELNVNALLLGDSALYLCASGRRNTEAFFGQGTRLTVV.

This clone has just one count. The gene calls are TRBV28 and TRBJ1-1; unclear D gene. Trimming cost V 1 base and J 4 bases, with 7 bases left between them. The CDR3 sequence is 13 residues long. Looked up from germline, CDR1 is MDHEN and CDR2 is SYDVKM. CDR3 nucleotides: TGTGCCAGCAGTTTATACGAGGGCACTGAAGCTTTCTTT. It translates to CASSLYEGTEAFF.

The J gene is TRBJ1-4, the V gene TRBV5-1, with D hard to call. Germline V CDR1 and CDR2: SGHRS, YFSETQ. Trimming took 0 bases from V and 5 from J, leaving 11 bases between them. The CDR3 loop spans 15 amino acids. The CDR3 spells CASSLGIQENEKLFF. In nucleotides, the CDR3 is TGCGCCAGCAGCTTGGGTATCCAGGAAAATGAAAAACTGTTTTTT.

This rearrangement joins TRBV5-6 to TRBJ1-2; 10 bases fit TRBD1. V gave up 4 bases and J gave up 4 bases; unmatched junction bases: 7. The CDR3 runs 15 residues. Germline-derived CDR1 and CDR2 are SGHDT and YYEEEE. The CDR3 reads CASSPFGQGVYGYTF. Written as DNA, the CDR3 is TGTGCCAGCAGCCCTTTCGGACAGGGGGTCTATGGCTACACCTTC.